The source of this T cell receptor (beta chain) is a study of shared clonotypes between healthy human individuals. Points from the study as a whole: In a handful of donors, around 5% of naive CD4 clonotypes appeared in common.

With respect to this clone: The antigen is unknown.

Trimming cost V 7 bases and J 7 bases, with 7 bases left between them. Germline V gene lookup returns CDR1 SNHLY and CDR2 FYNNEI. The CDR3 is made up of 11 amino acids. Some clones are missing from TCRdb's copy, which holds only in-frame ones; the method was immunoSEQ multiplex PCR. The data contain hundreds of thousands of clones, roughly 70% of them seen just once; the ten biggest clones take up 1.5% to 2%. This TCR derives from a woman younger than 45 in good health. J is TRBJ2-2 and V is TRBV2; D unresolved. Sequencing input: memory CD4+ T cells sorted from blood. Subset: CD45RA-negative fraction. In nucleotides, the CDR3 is TGTGCCAGCACCTACTACGGGGAGCTGTTTTTT. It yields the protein CASTYYGELFF.